This is a list of T cell receptor beta chains from one sample in a study of human T cells and chemical hapten exposure. TCRdb reanalysed the RACE reads using MiXCR and keeps one entry per CDR3 protein. The profile shows 340,000 or so distinct CDR3 sequences, around 7% of them singletons. Sequences were derived from whole blood, sampled in connection with sensitization to the hapten diphenylcyclopropenone (DPC). Receptors were obtained from a woman under 30 with alopecia areata. Some clones in this sample may be carry-over from other donors' samples. Both conserved end residues are part of each CDR3. Each record gives: J gene, V gene, CDR3 protein.

TRBJ1-2	TRBV29-1	CSASRAYGYTF
TRBJ2-7	TRBV5-1	CASSLDRESYEQYF
TRBJ1-2	TRBV6-2/TRBV6-3	CASSTAGQAYYGYTF
TRBJ2-5	TRBV7-2	CASRHSDSETQYF
TRBJ1-1	TRBV7-2	CASSLVGPNTEAFF
TRBJ2-3	TRBV6-2/TRBV6-3	CASSYSGGATDTQYF
TRBJ1-1	TRBV20-1	CSARTGTEAFF
TRBJ2-7	TRBV6-5	CASGQGTAYHF
TRBJ2-7	TRBV6-5	CASSRDSTRYYEQYF
TRBJ2-2	TRBV20-1	CSARNNRDPTGELFF
TRBJ1-5	TRBV6-6	CASSYGRGLGNQPQHF
TRBJ2-1	TRBV10-3	CAIRGDARGNNEQCF
TRBJ2-7	TRBV25-1	CASSESGGGRYEQYF
TRBJ1-4	TRBV12-3/TRBV12-4	CASSPDRPNEKLFF
TRBJ2-3	TRBV7-8	CASILAGGSTDTQYF
TRBJ1-1	TRBV4-2	CASTMSTGLGTEAFF